The clone carrying this TCR beta chain was found a few times. This sample was taken from a study of T-cell memory formation after mild COVID-19. Overall study: Largely, TCR clusters stayed within a single donor.

TCRdb passed the 5' RACE reads through MiXCR, listing each CDR3 protein once. Of under 450,000 distinct CDR3 sequences in the sample, more than 20% are singletons; the top ten hold approximately 22%. Germline CDR1 MNHEY, CDR2 SVGAGI. The CDR3 consists of 15 residues. V was cut by 2 bases and J by 4 bases, with 14 bases left in between. The receptor was isolated from a man aged 18 to 29 who had mild COVID-19 (a few samples of this study predate the infection). Cell type and time point are not known. The specimen was PBMCs or a T cell subset sorted from them (not recorded which). This rearrangement joins TRBV6-5 to TRBJ1-2, with D unresolved. CDR3 amino acids: CASSYGRQAVYGYTF. CDR3 sequence (DNA): TGTGCCAGCAGTTACGGTCGGCAGGCTGTCTATGGCTACACCTTC.